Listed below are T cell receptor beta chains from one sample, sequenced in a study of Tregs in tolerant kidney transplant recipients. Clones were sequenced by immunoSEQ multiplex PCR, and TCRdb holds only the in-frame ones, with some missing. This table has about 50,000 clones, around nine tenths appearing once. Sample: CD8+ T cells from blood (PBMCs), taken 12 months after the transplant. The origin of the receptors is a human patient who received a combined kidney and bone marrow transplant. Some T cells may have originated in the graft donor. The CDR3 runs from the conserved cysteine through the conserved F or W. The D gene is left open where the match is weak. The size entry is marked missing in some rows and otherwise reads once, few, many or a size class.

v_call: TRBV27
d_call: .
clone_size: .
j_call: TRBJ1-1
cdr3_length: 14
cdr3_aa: CASSLSPVNTEAFF
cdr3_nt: TGTGCCAGCAGTTTATCTCCAGTTAACACTGAAGCTTTCTTT

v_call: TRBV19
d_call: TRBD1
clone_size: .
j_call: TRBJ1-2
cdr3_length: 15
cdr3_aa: CATTPGTGSAYGYTF
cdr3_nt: TGTGCCACCACCCCAGGGACAGGTTCGGCCTATGGCTACACCTTC

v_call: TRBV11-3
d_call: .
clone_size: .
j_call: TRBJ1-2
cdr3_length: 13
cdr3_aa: CASSRARGGGYTF
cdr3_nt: TGTGCCAGCAGCCGTGCTCGGGGTGGGGGCTACACCTTC

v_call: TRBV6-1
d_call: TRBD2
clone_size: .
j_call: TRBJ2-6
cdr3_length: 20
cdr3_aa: CASCVNLLAGVGSGANVLTF
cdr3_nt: TGTGCCAGCTGTGTGAATCTACTAGCGGGAGTCGGCTCTGGGGCCAACGTCCTGACTTTC

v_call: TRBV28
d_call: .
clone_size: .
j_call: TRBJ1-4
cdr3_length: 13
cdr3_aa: CASSFPGEEKLFF
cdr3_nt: TGTGCCAGCAGTTTCCCCGGGGAGGAAAAACTGTTTTTT

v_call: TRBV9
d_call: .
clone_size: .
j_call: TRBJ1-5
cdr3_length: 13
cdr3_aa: CASSVGTGQPQHF
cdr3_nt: TGTGCCAGCAGCGTAGGCACGGGGCAGCCCCAGCATTTT

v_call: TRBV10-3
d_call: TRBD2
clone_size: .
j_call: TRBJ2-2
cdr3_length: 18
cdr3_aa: CAISDPYGTSGSSRELFF
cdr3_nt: TGTGCCATCAGTGATCCCTACGGGACTAGCGGGAGTAGTAGGGAGCTGTTTTTT

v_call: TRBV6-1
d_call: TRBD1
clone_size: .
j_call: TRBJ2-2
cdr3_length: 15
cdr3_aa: CASSVGQVNTGELFF
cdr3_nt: TGTGCCAGCAGTGTGGGACAGGTGAACACCGGGGAGCTGTTTTTT

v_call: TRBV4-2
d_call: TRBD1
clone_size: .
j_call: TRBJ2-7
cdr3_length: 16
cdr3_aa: CASSQVTGTGFYEQYF
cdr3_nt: TGTGCCAGCAGCCAGGTGACCGGGACAGGGTTTTACGAGCAGTACTTC

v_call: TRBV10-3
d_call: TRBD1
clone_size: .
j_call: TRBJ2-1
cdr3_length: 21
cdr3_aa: CAISGLSRQGASKVGYNEQFF
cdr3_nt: TGTGCCATCAGTGGTCTCTCTCGACAGGGGGCGAGTAAGGTGGGTTACAATGAGCAGTTCTTC

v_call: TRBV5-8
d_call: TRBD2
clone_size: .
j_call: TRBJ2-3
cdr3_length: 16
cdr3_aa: CASSLGLAGGTSSGYF
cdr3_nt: TGTGCCAGCAGCTTGGGACTAGCGGGAGGGACCTCATCCGGGTATTTT

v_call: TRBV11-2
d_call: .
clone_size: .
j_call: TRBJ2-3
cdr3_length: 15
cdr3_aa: CASSLGSASTDTQYF
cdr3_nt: TGTGCCAGCAGCCTCGGGTCTGCTAGCACAGATACGCAGTATTTT

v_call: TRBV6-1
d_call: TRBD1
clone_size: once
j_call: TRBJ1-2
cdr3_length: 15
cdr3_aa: CASSEGTGGVYGYTF
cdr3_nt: TGTGCCAGCAGTGAAGGTACAGGGGGCGTCTATGGCTACACCTTC

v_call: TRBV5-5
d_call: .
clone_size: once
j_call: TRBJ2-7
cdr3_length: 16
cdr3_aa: CASSPPLGGLDYEQYF
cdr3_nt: TGTGCCAGCAGCCCCCCGTTGGGAGGTCTGGACTACGAGCAGTACTTC

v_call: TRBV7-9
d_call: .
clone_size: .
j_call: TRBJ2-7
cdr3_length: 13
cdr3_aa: CASSPDTSYEQYF
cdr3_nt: TGTGCCAGCAGCCCCGACACGAGTTACGAGCAGTACTTC

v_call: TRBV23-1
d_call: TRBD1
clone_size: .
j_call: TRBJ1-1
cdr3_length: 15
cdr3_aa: CASSQWDRANTEAFF
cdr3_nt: TGCGCCAGCAGTCAATGGGACAGGGCGAACACTGAAGCTTTCTTT

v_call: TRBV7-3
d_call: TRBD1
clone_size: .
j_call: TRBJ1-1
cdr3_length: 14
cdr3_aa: CASSSTGGNTEAFF
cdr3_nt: TGTGCCAGCAGCTCTACAGGGGGCAACACTGAAGCTTTCTTT

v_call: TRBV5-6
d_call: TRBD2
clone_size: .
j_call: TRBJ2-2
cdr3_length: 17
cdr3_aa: CASSLGLAGELTGELFF
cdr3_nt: TGTGCCAGCAGCTTGGGGCTAGCGGGGGAACTCACCGGGGAGCTGTTTTTT

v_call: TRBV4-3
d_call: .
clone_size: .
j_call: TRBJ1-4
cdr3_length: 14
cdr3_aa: CASSQEDTAEKLFF
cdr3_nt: TGCGCCAGCAGCCAAGAAGACACTGCTGAAAAACTGTTTTTT

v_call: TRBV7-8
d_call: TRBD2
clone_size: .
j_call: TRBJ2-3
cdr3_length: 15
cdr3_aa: CASSELAGVTDTQYF
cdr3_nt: TGTGCCAGCAGCGAACTAGCGGGAGTCACAGATACGCAGTATTTT

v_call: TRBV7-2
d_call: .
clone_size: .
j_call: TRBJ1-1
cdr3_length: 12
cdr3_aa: CASSLGRGGAFF
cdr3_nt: TGTGCCAGCAGCTTAGGGCGGGGGGGGGCTTTCTTT

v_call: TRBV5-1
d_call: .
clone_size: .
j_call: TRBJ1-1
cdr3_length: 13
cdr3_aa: CASKGSGGTEAFF
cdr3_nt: TGCGCCAGCAAGGGCAGCGGGGGGACTGAAGCTTTCTTT

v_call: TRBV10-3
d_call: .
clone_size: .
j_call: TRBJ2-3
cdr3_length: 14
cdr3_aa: CAISASGAGDTQYF
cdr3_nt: TGTGCCATCAGTGCTTCTGGGGCTGGAGATACGCAGTATTTT

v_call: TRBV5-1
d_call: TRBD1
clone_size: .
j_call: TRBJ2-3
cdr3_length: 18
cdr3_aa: CASSLGQGVMVSTDTQYF
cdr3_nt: TGCGCCAGCAGCTTGGGACAGGGGGTTATGGTGAGCACAGATACGCAGTATTTT

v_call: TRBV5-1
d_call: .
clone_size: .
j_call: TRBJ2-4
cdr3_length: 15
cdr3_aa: CASSFGIGAKNIQYF
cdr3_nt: TGCGCCAGCAGCTTCGGGATAGGAGCCAAAAACATTCAGTACTTC

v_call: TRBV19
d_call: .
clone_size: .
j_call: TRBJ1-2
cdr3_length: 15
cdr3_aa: CASSTPYRVHYGYTF
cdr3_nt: TGTGCCAGTAGTACCCCCTACAGGGTGCATTACGGCTACACCTTC

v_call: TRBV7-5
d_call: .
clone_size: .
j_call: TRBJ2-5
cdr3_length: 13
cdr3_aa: CVRSQAGQGRQYF
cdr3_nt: TGTGTCAGAAGCCAGGCTGGACAGGGCAGGCAGTACTTC

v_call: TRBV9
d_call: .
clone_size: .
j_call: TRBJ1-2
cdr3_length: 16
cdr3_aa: CASSAEIFQDSYGYPF
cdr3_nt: TGTGCCAGCAGCGCAGAGATCTTTCAGGACAGCTATGGCTACCCCTTC

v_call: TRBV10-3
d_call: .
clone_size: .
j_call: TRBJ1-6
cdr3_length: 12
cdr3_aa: CAISESKSPLHF
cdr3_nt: TGTGCCATCAGTGAGTCTAAATCACCCCTCCACTTT

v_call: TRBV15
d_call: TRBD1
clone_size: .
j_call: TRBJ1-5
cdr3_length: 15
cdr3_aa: CATSYGQGADQPQHF
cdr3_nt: TGTGCCACCAGCTATGGACAGGGGGCCGATCAGCCCCAGCATTTT

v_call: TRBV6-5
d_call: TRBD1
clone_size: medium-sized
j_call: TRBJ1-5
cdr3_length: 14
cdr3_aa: CASSEDRVLQPQHF
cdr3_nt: TGTGCCAGCAGTGAGGACAGGGTCCTTCAGCCCCAGCATTTT

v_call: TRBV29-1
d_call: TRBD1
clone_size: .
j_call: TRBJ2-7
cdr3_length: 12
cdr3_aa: CSAGDSGYEQYF
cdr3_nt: TGCAGCGCCGGGGACAGCGGCTACGAGCAGTACTTC

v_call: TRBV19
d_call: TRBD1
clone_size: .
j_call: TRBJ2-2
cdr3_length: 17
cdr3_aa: CASYGQGASSYSGELFF
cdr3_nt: TGTGCCAGTTACGGACAGGGGGCCAGCAGCTATTCCGGGGAGCTGTTTTTT

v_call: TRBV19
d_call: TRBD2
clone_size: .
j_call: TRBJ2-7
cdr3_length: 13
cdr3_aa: CASKAGGPYEQYF
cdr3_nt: TGTGCCAGTAAAGCGGGGGGACCCTACGAGCAGTACTTC

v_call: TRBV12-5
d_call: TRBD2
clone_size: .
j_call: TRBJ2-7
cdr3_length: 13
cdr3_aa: CASGLWRENEQYF
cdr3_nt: TGTGCTAGTGGTTTATGGCGGGAGAACGAGCAGTACTTC

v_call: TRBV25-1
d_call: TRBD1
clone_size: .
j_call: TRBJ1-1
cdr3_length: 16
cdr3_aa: CASLGQGRVVDTEAFF
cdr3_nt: TGTGCCAGCCTCGGACAGGGGAGGGTGGTGGACACTGAAGCTTTCTTT

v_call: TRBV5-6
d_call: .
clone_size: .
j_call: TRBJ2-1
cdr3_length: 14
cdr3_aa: CASSAGYGVHEQFF
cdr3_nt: TGTGCCAGCAGCGCGGGTTACGGAGTTCATGAGCAGTTCTTC

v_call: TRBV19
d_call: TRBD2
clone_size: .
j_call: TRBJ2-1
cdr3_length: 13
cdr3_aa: CASSAAGGYEQFF
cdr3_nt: TGTGCCAGTAGTGCAGCGGGAGGTTATGAGCAGTTCTTC

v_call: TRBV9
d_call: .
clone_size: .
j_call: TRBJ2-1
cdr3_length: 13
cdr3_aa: CASSAVSSAEQFF
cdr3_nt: TGTGCCAGCAGCGCAGTCTCTAGCGCCGAGCAGTTCTTC

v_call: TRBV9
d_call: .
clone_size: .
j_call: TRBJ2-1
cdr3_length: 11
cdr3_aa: CASSEGVEQFF
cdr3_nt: TGTGCCAGCAGCGAGGGGGTGGAGCAGTTCTTC

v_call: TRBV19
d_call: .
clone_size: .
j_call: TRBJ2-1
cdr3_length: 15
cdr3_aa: CASSIDLLVKNEQFF
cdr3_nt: TGTGCCAGTAGTATAGATCTTCTAGTTAAGAATGAGCAGTTCTTC

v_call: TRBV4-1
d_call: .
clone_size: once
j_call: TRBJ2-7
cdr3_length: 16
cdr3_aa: CASSQEGGGFDYEQYF
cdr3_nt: TGCGCCAGCAGCCAAGAGGGTGGAGGGTTTGACTACGAGCAGTACTTC

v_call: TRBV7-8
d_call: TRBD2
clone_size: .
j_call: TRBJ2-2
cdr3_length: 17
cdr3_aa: CASSLEAGTRDTGELFF
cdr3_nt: TGTGCCAGCAGCTTAGAAGCGGGGACCCGGGATACCGGGGAGCTGTTTTTT

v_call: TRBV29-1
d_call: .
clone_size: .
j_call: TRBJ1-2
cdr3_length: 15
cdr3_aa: CSVKTGTASGYGYTF
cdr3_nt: TGCAGCGTTAAGACAGGCACTGCCTCGGGCTATGGCTACACCTTC

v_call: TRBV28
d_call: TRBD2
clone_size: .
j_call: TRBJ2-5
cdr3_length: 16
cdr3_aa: CASSLSLAGLGETQYF
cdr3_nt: TGTGCCAGCAGTTTAAGTCTAGCGGGGTTGGGAGAGACCCAGTACTTC

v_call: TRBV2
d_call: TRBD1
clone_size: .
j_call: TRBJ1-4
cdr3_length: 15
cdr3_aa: CASKRGQGINEKLFF
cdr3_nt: TGTGCCAGCAAGCGGGGACAGGGGATTAATGAAAAACTGTTTTTT